Sequencing of this T cell receptor (beta chain) was carried out in a study of T-cell memory formation after mild COVID-19. CDR3 length: 14 residues. The V end lost 3 bases, the J end lost 3 bases, and 12 bases lay between the germline ends. Germline loops: CDR1 SGHRS, CDR2 YFSETQ. TCRdb fed the 5' RACE reads into MiXCR, producing one record per CDR3 protein. The sample shows roughly 580,000 distinct CDR3 sequences, 15% to 20% of them seen only once. The TCR sequence derives from an adult woman who had mild COVID-19 (a few samples of this study predate the infection). Cell type and time point are not known. Sequencing was done on a sample of PBMCs or a T cell subset sorted from them (not recorded which). The chain uses TRBV5-1 and TRBJ1-2; D is possibly TRBD1 (5 bases). The CDR3 is CASSSIEGYYGYTF. Written as DNA, the CDR3 is TGCGCCAGCAGCTCCATCGAGGGGTACTATGGCTACACCTTC.